This record looks at one T cell receptor (beta chain) sequence and its context. Antigen specificity is unknown. This specimen comes from a study of Tregs in tolerant kidney transplant recipients. Study conclusions and caveats: The small number of patients limits these findings pending further validation. Tregs expanded with activated donor B cells seemed most donor-specific. Antigen-driven expansion was suggested because donor-specific Tregs expanded more than all Tregs in tolerant patients.

Profiling relied on immunoSEQ multiplex PCR, and the TCRdb table lists in-frame clones only, not all of them. The data hold 65,000 or so clones, with about 87% observed a single time. Trimming took 4 bases from V and 4 from J, leaving 8 bases between them. CDR1 is SGHDT, CDR2 YYEEEE, per germline. The CDR3 is 12 amino acids. The nonmyeloablative bone marrow transplants came from related graft donors, with transient mixed chimerism. The sequence was obtained from a human patient who received a combined kidney and bone marrow transplant. Some T cells may be provided by the graft donor. The specimen was CD4+ T cells from blood (PBMCs), collected 6 months after the transplant. This rearrangement joins TRBV5-6 to TRBJ2-5; D ambiguous. The CDR3: CASSPSPETQYF. CDR3 DNA sequence: TGTGCCAGCAGCCCCTCCCCAGAGACCCAGTACTTC.